Only a few counts were recorded for the clone carrying this T cell receptor (beta chain). Its antigen is unidentified. The method was immunoSEQ multiplex PCR; TCRdb's version includes in-frame clones alone and lacks a portion of them. The sample shows 150,000 or so clones, over 75% of them seen only once. This sample is part of a study of T cell responses to AZD1222 COVID-19 vaccine. Whole-study results and caveats: Recipients of AZD1222 seropositive at baseline numbered only 5 to 7. Repertoires in all cases were sampled only once the peak T cell response had passed.

V lost 2 bases, J lost 5 bases, and 6 bases stayed unmatched. Germline V gene lookup returns CDR1 MNHNS and CDR2 SASEGT. This CDR3 spans 16 amino acids. Source: peripheral blood, taken on day 0 of AZD1222 vaccination. The receptor comes from an adult in good health. The genes are TRBV6-1 and TRBJ1-1; 12 nucleotides line up with TRBD1. The CDR3 reads CASSEWDRGLRTEAFF. The CDR3 nucleotides are TGTGCCAGCAGTGAATGGGACAGGGGGCTGCGTACTGAAGCTTTCTTT.